This T cell receptor (beta chain) was sequenced during a study of cytomegalovirus exposure and HLA in healthy donors. A few counts support this clone. Germline V lookup: CDR1 SNHLY, CDR2 FYNNEI. The CDR3 has 13 amino acids. The V end lost 3 bases, the J end lost 7 bases, and 13 bases lay between the germline ends. PCR involved 60 Vbeta and 13 Jbeta primers. Sequencing used immunoSEQ multiplex PCR; TCRdb keeps in-frame clones, though not all of them. Of roughly 250,000 clones in the sample, under 80% are singletons; the top ten hold 2% to 2.5%. The chain couples TRBV2 to TRBJ2-7, with a possible D match to TRBD1 (6 bases). Sequenced input: PBMCs. The sequence was collected from a female donor in good health and CMV-seronegative. CDR3 protein: CASSDLGAGEQYF. The CDR3 DNA sequence: TGTGCCAGCAGTGATTTGGGGGCAGGGGAGCAGTACTTC.